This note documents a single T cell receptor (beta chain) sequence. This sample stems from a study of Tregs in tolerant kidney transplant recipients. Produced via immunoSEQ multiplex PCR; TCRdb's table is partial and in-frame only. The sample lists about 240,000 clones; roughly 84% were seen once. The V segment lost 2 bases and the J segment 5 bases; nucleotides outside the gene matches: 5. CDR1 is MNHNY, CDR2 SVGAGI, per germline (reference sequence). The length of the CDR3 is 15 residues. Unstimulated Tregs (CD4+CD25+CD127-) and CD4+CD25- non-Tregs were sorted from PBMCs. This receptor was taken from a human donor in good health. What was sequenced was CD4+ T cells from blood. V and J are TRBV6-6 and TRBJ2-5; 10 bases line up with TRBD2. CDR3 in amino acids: CASSYQRGGRETQYF. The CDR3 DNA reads TGTGCCAGCAGTTACCAGCGGGGGGGCCGGGAGACCCAGTACTTC.